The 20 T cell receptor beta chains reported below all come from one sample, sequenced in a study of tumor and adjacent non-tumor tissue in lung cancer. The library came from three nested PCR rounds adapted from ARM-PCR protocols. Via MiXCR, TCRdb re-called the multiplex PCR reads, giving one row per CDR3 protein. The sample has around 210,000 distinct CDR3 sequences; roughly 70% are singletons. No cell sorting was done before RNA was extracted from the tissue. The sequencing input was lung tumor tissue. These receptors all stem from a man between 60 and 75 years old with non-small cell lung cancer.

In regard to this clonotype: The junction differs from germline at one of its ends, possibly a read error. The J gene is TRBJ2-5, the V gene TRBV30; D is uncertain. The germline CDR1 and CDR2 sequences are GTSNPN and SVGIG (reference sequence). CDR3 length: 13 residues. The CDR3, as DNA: TGTGCCTGGAGTGTGGGTAACCAAGAGACCCAGCACTTC. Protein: CAWSVGNQETQHF.

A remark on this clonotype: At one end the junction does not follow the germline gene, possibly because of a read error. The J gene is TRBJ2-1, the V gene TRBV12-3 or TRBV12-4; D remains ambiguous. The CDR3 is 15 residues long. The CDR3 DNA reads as TGTACCAGCAGCCCTCCGGGCCCCCCGGGCAATGAGCAGTTCTTC. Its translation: CTSSPPGPPGNEQFF.

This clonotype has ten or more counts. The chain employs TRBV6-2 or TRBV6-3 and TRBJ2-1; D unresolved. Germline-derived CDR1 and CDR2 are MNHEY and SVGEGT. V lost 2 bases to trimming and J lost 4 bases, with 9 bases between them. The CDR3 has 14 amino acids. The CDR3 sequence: CASSYGTNYNEQFF. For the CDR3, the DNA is TGTGCCAGCAGTTACGGTACCAATTACAATGAGCAGTTCTTC.

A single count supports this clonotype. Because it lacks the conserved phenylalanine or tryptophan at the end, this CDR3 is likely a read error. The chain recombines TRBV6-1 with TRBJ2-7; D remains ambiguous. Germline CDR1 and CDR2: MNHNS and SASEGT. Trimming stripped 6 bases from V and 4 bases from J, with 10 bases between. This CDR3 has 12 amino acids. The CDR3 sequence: CASRGIGYEQYS. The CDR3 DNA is TGTGCCAGCAGAGGGATCGGTTACGAGCAGTACTCC.

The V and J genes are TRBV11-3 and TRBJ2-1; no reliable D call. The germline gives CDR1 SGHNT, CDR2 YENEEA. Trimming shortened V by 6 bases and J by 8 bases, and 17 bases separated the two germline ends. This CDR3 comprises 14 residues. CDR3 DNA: TGTGCCAGCAGTATGGGGAAGGTAGTCGATGAGCAGTTCTTC. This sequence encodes CASSMGKVVDEQFF.

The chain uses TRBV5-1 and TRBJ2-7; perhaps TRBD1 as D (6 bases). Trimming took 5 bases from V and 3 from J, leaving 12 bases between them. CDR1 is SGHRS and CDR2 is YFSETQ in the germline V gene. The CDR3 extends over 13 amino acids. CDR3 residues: CASRTQTGYEQYF. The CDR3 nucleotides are TGCGCCAGCAGAACCCAGACAGGCTACGAGCAGTACTTC.

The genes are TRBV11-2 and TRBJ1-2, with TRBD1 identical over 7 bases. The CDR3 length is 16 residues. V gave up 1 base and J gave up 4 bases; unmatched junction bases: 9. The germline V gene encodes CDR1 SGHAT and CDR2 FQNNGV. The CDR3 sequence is CASSLVPQGTVYGYTF. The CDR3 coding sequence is TGTGCCAGCAGCTTAGTCCCTCAGGGGACAGTCTATGGCTACACCTTC.

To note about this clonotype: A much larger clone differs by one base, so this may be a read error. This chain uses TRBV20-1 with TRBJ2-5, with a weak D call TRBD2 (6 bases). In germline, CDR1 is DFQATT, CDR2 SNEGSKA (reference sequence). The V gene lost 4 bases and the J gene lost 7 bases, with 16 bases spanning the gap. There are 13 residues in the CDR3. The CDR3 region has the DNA TGCAGTGCTATAGATCGCGGGGATGTGACCCAGTACTTC. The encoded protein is CSAIDRGDVTQYF.

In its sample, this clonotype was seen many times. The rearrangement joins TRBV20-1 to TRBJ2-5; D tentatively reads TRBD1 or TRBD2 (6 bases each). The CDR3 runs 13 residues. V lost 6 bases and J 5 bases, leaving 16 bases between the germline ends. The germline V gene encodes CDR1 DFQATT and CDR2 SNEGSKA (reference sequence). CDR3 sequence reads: CSASSGGGETQYF. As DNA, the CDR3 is TGCAGTGCCTCCTCCGGAGGGGGGGAGACCCAGTACTTC.

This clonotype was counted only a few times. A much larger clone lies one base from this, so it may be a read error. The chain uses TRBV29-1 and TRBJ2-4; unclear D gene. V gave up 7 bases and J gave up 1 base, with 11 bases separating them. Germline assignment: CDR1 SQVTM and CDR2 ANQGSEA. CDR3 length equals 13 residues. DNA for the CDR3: TGCAGCGCCCTCGCGACGGCCAAAAACATTCAGTACTTC. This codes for CSALATAKNIQYF.

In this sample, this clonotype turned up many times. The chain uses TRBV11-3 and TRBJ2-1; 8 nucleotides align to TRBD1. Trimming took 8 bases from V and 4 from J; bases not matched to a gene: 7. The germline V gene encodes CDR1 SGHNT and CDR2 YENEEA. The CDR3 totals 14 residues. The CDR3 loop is CASLPGTGYNEQFF. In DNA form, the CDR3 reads TGTGCCAGCCTCCCCGGGACAGGTTACAATGAGCAGTTCTTC.

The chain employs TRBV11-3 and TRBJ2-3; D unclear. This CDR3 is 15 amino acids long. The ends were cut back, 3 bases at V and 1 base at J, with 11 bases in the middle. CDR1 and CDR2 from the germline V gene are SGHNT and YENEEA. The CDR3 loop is CASSFVVGCTDTQYF. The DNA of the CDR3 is TGTGCCAGCAGCTTCGTAGTGGGTTGCACAGATACGCAGTATTTT.

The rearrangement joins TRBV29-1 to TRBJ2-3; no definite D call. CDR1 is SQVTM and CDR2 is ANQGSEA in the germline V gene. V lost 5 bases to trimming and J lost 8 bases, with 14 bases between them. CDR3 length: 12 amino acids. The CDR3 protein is CSVRTAIGTQYF. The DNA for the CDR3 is TGCAGCGTTCGGACGGCCATAGGTACGCAGTATTTT.

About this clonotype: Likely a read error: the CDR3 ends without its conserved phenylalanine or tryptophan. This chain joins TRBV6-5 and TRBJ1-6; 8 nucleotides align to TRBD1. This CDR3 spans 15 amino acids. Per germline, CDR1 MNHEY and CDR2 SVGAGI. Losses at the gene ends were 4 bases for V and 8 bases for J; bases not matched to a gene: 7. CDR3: CASSSQGAGDSPLHY. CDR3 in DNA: TGTGCCAGCAGTTCTCAGGGGGCTGGGGATTCACCCCTCCACTAT.

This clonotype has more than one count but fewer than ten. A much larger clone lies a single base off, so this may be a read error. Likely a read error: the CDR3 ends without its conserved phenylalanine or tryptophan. CDR3 amino acids: CASSYTDTQYL. CDR3 nucleotides: TGTGCCAGCAGCTACACAGATACGCAGTATCTT. The rearrangement links TRBV5-6 to TRBJ2-3; D not certain. The ends were cut back, 3 bases at V and 2 bases at J, with 1 base in the middle. CDR3 size: 11 residues. Germline CDR1 reads SGHDT; CDR2 reads YYEEEE.

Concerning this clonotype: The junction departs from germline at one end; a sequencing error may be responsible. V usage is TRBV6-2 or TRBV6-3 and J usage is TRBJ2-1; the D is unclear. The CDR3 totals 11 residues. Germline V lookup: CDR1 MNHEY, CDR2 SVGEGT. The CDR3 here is CPSSPKHEQFF. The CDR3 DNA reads TGTCCCAGCAGCCCCAAGCATGAGCAATTCTTC.

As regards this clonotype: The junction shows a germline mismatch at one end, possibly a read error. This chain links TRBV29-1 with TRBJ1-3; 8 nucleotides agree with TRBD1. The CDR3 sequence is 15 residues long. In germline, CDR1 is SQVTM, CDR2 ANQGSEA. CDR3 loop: CGVQKRQGSGNTIYF. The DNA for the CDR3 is TGCGGCGTCCAAAAACGACAGGGGTCTGGAAACACTATATATTTT. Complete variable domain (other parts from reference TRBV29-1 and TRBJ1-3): SAVISQKPSRDICQRGTSLTIQCQVDSQVTMMFWYRQQPGQSLTLIATANQGSEATYESGFVIDKFPISRPNLTFSTLTVSNMSPEDSSIYLCGVQKRQGSGNTIYFGEGSWLTVV.

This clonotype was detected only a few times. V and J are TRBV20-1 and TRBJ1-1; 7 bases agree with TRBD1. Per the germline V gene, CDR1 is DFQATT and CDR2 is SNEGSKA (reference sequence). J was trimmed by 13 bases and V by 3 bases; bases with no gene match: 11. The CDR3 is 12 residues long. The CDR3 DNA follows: TGCAGTGCTAGGAGGGGGCGAGAGTTAGGTTTCTTT. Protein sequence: CSARRGRELGFF.

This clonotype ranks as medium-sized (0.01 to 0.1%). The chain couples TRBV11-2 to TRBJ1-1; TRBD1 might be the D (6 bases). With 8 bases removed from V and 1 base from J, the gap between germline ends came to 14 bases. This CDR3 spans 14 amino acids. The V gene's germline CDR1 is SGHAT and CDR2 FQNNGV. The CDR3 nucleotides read TGTGCCAGCCTACCGGGACACCAGAACACTGAAGCTTTCTTT. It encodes CASLPGHQNTEAFF.

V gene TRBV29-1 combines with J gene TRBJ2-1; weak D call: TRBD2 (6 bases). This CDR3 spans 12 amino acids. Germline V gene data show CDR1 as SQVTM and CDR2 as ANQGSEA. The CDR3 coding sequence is TGCAGTGAATCGCCCAGCGGGAATGAGCAGTTCTTC. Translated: CSESPSGNEQFF.